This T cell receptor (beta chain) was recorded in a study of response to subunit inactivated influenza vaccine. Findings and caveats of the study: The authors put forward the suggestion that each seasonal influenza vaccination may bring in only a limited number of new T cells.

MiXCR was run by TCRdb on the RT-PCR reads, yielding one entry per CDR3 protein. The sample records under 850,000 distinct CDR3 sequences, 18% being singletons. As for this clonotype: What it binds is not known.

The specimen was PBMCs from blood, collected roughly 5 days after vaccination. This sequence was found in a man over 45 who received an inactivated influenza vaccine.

In DNA, the CDR3 is TGTGCCAGCAGTTACAGGGGCCCTCAGCCCCAGCATTTT. It translates to CASSYRGPQPQHF. The chain uses TRBV12-3 or TRBV12-4 and TRBJ1-5; TRBD1 agrees at 7 bases. V gave up 4 bases and J gave up 6 bases; unmatched junction bases: 3. CDR3 length equals 13 residues.